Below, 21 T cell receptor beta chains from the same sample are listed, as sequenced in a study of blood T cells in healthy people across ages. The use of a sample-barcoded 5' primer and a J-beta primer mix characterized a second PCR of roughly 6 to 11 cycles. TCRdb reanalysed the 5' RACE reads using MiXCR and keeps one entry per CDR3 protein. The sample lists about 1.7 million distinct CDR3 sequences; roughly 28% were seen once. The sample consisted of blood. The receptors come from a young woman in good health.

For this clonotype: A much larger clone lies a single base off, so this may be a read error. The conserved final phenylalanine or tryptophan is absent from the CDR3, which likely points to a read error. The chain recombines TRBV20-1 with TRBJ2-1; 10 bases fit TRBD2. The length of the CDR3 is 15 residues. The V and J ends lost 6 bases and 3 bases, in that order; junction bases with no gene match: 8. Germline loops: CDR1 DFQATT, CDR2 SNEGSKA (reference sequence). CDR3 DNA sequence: TGCAGTGCAAGTCAAGCGGGGGGGCGCTACAATGAGCAGTTCTGC. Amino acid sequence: CSASQAGGRYNEQFC.

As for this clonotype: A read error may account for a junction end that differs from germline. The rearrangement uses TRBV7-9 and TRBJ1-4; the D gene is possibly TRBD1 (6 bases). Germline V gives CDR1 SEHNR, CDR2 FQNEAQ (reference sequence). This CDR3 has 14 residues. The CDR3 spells CASSLGQVNEKRFF. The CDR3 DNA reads TGTGCCAGCAGCTTAGGACAGGTTAATGAAAAACGGTTTTTT.

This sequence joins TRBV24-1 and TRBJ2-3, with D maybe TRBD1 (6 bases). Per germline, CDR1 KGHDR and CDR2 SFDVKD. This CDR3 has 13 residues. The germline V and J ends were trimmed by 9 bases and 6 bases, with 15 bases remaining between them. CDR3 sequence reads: CATGTQEVDTQYF. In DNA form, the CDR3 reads TGTGCCACCGGGACACAGGAGGTGGATACGCAGTATTTT.

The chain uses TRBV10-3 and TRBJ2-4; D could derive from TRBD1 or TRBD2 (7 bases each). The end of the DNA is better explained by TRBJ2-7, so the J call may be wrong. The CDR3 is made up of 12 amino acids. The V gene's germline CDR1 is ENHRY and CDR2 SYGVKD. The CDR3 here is CATRGGTYEQYF. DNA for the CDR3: TGTGCCACCAGGGGGGGAACTTACGAGCAGTACTTC.

The CDR3 here is CASSPGGTYTGELFF. Here the CDR3 DNA reads TGTGCCAGCAGCCCGGGTGGGACTTACACCGGGGAGCTGTTTTTT. The rearrangement links TRBV7-2 to TRBJ2-2, with D possibly being TRBD2 (6 bases). V was pared by 5 bases and J by 3 bases, with 13 bases between. The CDR3 runs to 15 residues. The V gene's germline CDR1 is SGHTA and CDR2 FQGNSA.

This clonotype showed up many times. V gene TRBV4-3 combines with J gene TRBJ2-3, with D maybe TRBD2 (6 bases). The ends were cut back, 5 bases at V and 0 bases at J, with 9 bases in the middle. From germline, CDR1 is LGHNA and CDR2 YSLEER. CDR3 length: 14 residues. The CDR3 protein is CASSTGTSTDTQYF. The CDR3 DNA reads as TGCGCCAGCAGCACCGGGACTAGCACAGATACGCAGTATTTT.

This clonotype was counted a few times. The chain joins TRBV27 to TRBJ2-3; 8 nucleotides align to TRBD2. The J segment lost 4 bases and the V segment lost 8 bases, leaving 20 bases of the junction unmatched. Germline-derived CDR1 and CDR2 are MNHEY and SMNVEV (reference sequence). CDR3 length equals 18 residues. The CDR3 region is CASAPYGKSGSRSDTQYF. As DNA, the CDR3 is TGTGCCAGCGCCCCCTACGGCAAGAGCGGGAGTAGGTCAGATACGCAGTATTTT.

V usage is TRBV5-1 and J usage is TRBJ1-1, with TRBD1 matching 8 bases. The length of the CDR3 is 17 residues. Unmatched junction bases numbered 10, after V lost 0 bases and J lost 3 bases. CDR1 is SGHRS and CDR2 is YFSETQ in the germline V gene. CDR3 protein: CASSLARGTGRDTEAFF. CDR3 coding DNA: TGCGCCAGCAGCTTGGCCAGAGGGACAGGTCGCGACACTGAAGCTTTCTTT.

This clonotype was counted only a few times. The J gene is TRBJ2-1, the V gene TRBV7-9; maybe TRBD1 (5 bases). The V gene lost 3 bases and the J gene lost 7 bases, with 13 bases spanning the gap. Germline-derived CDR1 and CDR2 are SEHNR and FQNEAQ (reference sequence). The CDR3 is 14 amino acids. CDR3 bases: TGTGCCAGCAGCTTGGGGCAGGGTGTGAATGAGCAGTTCTTC. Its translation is CASSLGQGVNEQFF.

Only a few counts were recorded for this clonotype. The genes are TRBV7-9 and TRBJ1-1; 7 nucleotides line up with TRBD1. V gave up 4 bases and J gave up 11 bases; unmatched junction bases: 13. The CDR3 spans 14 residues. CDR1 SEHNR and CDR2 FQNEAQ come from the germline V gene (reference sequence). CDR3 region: CASSYYDREGEAFF. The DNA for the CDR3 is TGTGCCAGCAGCTATTACGACAGGGAGGGAGAGGCTTTCTTT. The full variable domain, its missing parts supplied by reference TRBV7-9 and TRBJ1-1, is DTGVSQNPRHKITKRGQNVTFRCDPISEHNRLYWYRQTLGQGPEFLTYFQNEAQLEKSRLLSDRFSAERPKGSFSTLEIQRTEQGDSAMYLCASSYYDREGEAFFGQGTRLTVV.

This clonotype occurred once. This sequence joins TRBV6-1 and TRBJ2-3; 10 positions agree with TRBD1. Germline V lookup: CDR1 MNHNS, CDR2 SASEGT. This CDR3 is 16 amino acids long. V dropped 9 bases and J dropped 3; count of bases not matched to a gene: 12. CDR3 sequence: CASSKRGDRGTDTQYF. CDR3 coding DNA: TGTGCCAGTAGTAAAAGGGGGGACAGGGGAACAGATACGCAGTATTTT.

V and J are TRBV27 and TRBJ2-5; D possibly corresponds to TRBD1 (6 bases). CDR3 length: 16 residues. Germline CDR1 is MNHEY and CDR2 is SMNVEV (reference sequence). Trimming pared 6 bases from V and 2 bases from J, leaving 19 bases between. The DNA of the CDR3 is TGTGCCAGCAGACTCACACAGGGAAGGGGGCAAGAGACCCAGTACTTC. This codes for CASRLTQGRGQETQYF.

The CDR3: CASREAGAREQYF. CDR3 DNA sequence: TGTGCCAGTAGGGAAGCGGGAGCAAGGGAGCAGTACTTC. The chain is built from TRBV19 and TRBJ2-7; 8 bases match TRBD2. Germline lookup yields CDR1 LNHDA and CDR2 SQIVND (reference sequence). Trimming removed 6 bases from V and 7 bases from J; junction bases left unmatched: 8. The CDR3 covers 13 residues.

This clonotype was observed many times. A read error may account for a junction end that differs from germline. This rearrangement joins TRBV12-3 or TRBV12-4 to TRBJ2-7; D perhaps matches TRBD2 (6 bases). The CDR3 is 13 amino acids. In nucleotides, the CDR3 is TGTGCCATCAGTTGGGGGGAAAGCTACGAGCAGTACTTC. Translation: CAISWGESYEQYF.

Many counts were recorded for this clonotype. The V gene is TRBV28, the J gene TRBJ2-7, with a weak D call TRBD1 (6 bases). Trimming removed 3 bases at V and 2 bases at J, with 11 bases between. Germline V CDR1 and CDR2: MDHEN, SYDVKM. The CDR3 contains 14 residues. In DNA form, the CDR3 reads TGTGCCAGCAGTTTCCAAGACAGGCCCTACGAGCAGTACTTC. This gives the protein CASSFQDRPYEQYF. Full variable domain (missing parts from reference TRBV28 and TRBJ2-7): DVKVTQSSRYLVKRTGEKVFLECVQDMDHENMFWYRQDPGLGLRLIYFSYDVKMKEKGDIPEGYSVSREKKERFSLILESASTNQTSMYLCASSFQDRPYEQYFGPGTRLTVT.

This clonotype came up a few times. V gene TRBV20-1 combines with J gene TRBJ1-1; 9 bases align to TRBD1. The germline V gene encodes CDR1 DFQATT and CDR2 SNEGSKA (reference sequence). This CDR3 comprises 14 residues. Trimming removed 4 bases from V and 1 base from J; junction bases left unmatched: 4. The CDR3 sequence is CSATQGARNTEAFF. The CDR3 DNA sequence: TGCAGTGCTACACAGGGGGCCCGGAACACTGAAGCTTTCTTT.

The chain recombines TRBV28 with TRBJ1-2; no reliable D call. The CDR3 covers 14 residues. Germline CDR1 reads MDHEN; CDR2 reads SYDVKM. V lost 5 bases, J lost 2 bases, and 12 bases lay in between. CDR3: CASSTRPTNYGYTF. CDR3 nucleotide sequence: TGTGCCAGCAGTACGAGGCCTACGAACTATGGCTACACCTTC.

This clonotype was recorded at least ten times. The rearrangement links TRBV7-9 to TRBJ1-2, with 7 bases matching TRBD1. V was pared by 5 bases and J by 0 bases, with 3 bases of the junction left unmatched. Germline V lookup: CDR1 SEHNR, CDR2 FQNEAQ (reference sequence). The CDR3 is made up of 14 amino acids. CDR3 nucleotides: TGTGCCAGCAGCCAAGGACAGGCTAACTATGGCTACACCTTC. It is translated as CASSQGQANYGYTF.

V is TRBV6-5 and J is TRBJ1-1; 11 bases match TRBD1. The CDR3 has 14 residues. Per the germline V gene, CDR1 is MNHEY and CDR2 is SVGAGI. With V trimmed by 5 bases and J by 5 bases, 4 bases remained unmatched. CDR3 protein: CASSRGTGGTEAFF. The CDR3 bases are TGTGCCAGCAGTCGCGGGACAGGGGGAACTGAAGCTTTCTTT.

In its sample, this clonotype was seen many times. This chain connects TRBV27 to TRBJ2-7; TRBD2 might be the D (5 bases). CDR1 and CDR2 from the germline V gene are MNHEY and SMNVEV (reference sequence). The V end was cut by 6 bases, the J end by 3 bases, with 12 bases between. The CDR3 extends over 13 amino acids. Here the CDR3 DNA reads TGTGCCAGCAGCCGAGCGGACCTCTACGAGCAGTACTTC. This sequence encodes CASSRADLYEQYF.

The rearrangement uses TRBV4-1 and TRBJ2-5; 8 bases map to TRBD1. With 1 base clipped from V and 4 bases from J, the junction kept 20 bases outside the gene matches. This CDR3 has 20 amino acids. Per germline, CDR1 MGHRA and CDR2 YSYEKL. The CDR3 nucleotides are TGCGCCAGCAGCCAAGCTCCAACCCTCATTCAGGGGGCCGTTTTAGAGACCCAGTACTTC. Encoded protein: CASSQAPTLIQGAVLETQYF.